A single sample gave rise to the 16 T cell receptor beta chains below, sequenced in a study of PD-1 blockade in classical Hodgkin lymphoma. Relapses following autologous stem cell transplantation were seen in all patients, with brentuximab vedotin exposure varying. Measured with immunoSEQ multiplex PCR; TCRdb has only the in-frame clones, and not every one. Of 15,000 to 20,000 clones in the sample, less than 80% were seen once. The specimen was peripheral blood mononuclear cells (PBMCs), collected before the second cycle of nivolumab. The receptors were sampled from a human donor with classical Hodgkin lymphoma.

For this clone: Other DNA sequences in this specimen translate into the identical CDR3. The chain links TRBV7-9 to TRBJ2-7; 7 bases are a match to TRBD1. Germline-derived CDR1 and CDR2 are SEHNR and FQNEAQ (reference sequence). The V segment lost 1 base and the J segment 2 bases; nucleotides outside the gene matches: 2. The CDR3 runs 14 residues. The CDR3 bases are TGTGCCAGCAGCTTAGGGACAGGTCCCTACGAGCAGTACTTC. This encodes CASSLGTGPYEQYF.

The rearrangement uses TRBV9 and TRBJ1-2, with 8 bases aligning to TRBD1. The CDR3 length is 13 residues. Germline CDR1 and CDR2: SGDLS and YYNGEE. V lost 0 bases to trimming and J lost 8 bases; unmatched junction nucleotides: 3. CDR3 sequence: CASSVGTGNGYTF. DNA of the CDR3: TGTGCCAGCAGCGTAGGGACAGGGAACGGCTACACCTTC.

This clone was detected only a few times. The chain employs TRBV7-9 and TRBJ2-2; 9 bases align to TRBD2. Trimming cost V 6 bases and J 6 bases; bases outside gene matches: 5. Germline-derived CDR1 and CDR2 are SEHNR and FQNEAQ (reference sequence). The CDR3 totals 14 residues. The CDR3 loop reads CASSSGSGSGELFF. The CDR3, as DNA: TGTGCCAGCAGTAGCGGGAGCGGTTCCGGGGAGCTGTTTTTT.

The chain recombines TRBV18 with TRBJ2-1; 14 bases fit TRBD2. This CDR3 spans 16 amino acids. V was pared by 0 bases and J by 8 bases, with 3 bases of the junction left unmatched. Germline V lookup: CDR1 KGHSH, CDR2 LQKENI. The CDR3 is CASSPPTSGRGYEQFF. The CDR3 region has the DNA TGTGCCAGCTCACCACCGACTAGCGGGAGGGGCTATGAGCAGTTCTTC.

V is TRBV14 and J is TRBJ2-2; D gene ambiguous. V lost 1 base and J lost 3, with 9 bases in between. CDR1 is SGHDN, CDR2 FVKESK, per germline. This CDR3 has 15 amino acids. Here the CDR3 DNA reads TGTGCCAGCAGCCAAGTGGACGGATACACCGGGGAGCTGTTTTTT. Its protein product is CASSQVDGYTGELFF.

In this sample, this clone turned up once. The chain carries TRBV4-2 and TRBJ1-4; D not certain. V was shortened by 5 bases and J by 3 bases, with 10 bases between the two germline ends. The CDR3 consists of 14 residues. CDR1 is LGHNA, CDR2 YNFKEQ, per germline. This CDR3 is CASSSRRANEKLFF. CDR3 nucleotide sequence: TGTGCCAGCAGCTCTCGACGGGCTAATGAAAAACTGTTTTTT.

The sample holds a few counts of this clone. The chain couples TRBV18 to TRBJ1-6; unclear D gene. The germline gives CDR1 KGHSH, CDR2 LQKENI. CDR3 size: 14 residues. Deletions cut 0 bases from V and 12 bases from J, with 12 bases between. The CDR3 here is CASSPPGGDGPLHF. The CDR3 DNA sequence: TGTGCCAGCTCACCACCGGGCGGAGACGGACCCCTCCACTTT.

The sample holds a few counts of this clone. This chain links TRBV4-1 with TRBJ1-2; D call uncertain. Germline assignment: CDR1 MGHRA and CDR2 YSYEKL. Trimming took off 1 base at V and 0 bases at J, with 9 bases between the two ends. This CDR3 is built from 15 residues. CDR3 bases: TGCGCCAGCAGCCAAGTTCGGATAACTAACTATGGCTACACCTTC. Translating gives CASSQVRITNYGYTF.

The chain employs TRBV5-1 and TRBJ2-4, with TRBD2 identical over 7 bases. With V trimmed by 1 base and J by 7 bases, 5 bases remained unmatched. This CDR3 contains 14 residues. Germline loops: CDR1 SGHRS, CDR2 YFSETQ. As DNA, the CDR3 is TGCGCCAGCAGCTTGAGCAGGGAGGGTAACATTCAGTACTTC. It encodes CASSLSREGNIQYF.

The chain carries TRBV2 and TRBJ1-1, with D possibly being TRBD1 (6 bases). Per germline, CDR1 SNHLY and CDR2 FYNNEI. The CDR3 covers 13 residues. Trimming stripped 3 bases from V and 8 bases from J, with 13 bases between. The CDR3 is CASSEGGRMEAFF. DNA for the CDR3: TGTGCCAGCAGTGAGGGGGGCCGGATGGAAGCTTTCTTT.

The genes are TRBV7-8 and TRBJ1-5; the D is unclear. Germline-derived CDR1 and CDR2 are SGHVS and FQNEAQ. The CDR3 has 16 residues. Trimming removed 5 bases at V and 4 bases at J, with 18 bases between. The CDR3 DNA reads TGTGCCAGCAGCCCCCGTCCTCCTGGATTAAATCAGCCCCAGCATTTT. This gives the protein CASSPRPPGLNQPQHF. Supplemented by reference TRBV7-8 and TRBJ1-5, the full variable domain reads GAGVSQSPRYKVAKRGQDVALRCDPISGHVSLFWYQQALGQGPEFLTYFQNEAQLDKSGLPSDRFFAERPEGSVSTLKIQRTQQEDSAVYLCASSPRPPGLNQPQHFGDGTRLSIL.

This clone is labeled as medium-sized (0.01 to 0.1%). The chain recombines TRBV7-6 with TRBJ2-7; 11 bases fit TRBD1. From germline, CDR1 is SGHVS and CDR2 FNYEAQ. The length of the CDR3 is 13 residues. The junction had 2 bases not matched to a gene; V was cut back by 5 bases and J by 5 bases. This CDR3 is CASSRTGGHEQYF. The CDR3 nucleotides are TGTGCCAGCAGCAGGACAGGGGGCCACGAGCAGTACTTC.

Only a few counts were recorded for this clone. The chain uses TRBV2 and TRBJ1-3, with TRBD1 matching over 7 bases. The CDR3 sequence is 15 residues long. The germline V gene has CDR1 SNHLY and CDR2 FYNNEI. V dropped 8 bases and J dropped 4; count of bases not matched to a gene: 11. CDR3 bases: TGTGCCAGCGGAACAGACAGGGACCTCGGAAACACCATATATTTT. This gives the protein CASGTDRDLGNTIYF.

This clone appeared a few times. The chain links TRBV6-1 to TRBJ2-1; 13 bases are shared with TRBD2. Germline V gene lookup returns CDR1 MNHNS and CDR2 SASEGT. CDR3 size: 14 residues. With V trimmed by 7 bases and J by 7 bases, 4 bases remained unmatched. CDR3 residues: CASTGLAGWNEQFF. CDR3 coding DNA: TGTGCCAGCACGGGACTAGCGGGATGGAATGAGCAGTTCTTC.

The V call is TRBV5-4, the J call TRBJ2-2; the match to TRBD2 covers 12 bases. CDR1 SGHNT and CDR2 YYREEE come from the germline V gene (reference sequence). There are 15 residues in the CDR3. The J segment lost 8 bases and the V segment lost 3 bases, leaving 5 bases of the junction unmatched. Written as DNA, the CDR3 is TGTGCCAGCAGCTCCCTGACTAGCGGGAGAGGGGAGCTGTTTTTT. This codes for CASSSLTSGRGELFF.

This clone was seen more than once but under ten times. The DNA of the CDR3 is TGCGCCAGCAGTCAATCCAAATGGAAGGGGAGCACAGATACGCAGTATTTT. This gives the protein CASSQSKWKGSTDTQYF. The rearrangement joins TRBV23-1 to TRBJ2-3; tentative D call: TRBD1 (5 bases). TRBV23-1 is annotated as an ORF whose role is uncertain. V dropped 0 bases and J dropped 0 bases, with 13 bases sitting between them. The CDR3 has 17 residues.